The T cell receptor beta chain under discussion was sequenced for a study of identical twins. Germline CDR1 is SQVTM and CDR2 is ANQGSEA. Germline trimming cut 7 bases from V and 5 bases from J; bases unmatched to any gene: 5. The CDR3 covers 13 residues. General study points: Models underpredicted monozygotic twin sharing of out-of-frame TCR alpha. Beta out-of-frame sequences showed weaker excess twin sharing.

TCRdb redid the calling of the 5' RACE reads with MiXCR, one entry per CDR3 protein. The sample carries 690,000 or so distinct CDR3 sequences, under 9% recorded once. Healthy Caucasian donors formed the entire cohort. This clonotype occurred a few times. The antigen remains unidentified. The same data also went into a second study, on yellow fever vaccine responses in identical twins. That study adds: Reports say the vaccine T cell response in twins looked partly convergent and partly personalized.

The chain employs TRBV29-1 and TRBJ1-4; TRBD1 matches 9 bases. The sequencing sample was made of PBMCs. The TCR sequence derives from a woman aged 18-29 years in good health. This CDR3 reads CSAPGTGNEKLFF. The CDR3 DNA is TGCAGCGCCCCCGGGACAGGGAATGAAAAACTGTTTTTT.